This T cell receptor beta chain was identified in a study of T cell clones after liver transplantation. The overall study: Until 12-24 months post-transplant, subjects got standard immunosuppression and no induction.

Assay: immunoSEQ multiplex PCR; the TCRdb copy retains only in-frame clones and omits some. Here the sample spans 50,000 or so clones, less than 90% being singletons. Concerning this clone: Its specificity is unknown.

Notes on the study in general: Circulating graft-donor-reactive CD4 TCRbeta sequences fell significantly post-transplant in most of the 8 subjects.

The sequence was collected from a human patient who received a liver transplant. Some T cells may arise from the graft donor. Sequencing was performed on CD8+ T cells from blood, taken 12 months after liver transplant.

The DNA for the CDR3 is TGTGCCAGTAGTTCCGGGGGCAATCAGCCCCAGCATTTT. Translated: CASSSGGNQPQHF. V usage is TRBV19 and J usage is TRBJ1-5; no clear D gene. This CDR3 is built from 13 residues. The V gene lost 5 bases and the J gene lost 2 bases, with 7 bases spanning the gap. Germline-derived CDR1 and CDR2 are LNHDA and SQIVND (reference sequence).